These 19 T cell receptor beta chains came from one sample sequenced in a study of T cells in Graves' hyperthyroidism and ophthalmopathy. Researchers took RNA transcripts and amplified the TCR beta CDR3 regions from them. When the TCR CDR3 underwent first-round RT-PCR, the HTBI primer set was used. Each CDR3 protein gets one entry after TCRdb re-called the multiplex PCR reads with MiXCR. The sample yields tens of thousands of distinct CDR3 sequences, approximately 57% seen once. What was sequenced was blood. All receptors derive from a woman aged 55 to 70 with Graves' ophthalmopathy.

This clonotype was counted at least ten times. CDR3 amino acids: CASSYAGMNEQYF. The DNA for the CDR3 is TGTGCCAGCAGTTATGCGGGAATGAACGAGCAGTACTTC. The chain uses TRBV6-2 or TRBV6-3 and TRBJ2-7, with TRBD2 as a possible D gene (6 bases). Trimming stripped 3 bases from V and 5 bases from J, with 11 bases between. The germline V gene encodes CDR1 MNHEY and CDR2 SVGEGT. This CDR3 is 13 amino acids long.

The chain joins TRBV20-1 to TRBJ2-1; no reliable D call. Looked up from germline, CDR1 is DFQATT and CDR2 is SNEGSKA (reference sequence). This CDR3 comprises 11 residues. V lost 4 bases and J 5 bases, leaving 6 bases between the germline ends. CDR3 DNA sequence: TGCAGTGCTAATATCAACAATGAGCAGTTCTTC. Its protein product is CSANINNEQFF.

The chain has TRBV7-9 and TRBJ2-7; D unclear. Germline CDR1 and CDR2: SEHNR and FQNEAQ (reference sequence). There are 12 residues in the CDR3. Trimming left V 6 bases short and J 6 bases short, with 12 bases between. For the CDR3, the DNA is TGTGCCAGCAGATCGCAGGCGTTCGAGCAGTACTTC. Protein product: CASRSQAFEQYF.

The chain carries TRBV20-1 and TRBJ2-2, with D perhaps TRBD1 (6 bases). Germline V CDR1 and CDR2: DFQATT, SNEGSKA (reference sequence). V lost 3 bases to trimming and J lost 13 bases, with 12 bases between them. This CDR3 has 11 residues. CDR3 sequence: CSAREVRGLFF. The CDR3 DNA reads TGCAGTGCTAGGGAGGTCAGGGGGCTGTTTTTT.

This clonotype was recorded many times. With a much larger clone just one base away, this may be a read error. V usage is TRBV20-1 and J usage is TRBJ1-6; 7 nucleotides agree with TRBD1. J gave up 6 bases and V 2 bases, and 13 bases lay outside the gene matches. Germline CDR1 reads DFQATT; CDR2 reads SNEGSKA (reference sequence). This CDR3 has 17 amino acids. CDR3 nucleotides: TGCAGTGCTAGAACACCGGGACCAGGGGGGCCTAATTCACCCCTCCACTTT. It specifies CSARTPGPGGPNSPLHF.

As concerns this clonotype: The conserved closing phenylalanine or tryptophan is absent in this CDR3, likely reflecting a read error. The limits of the CDR3 on the DNA are not certain, so only TCRdb's listed CDR3 is given. V gene TRBV10-1 combines with J gene TRBJ2-5; the table's D gene call, TRBD1, was not cross checked with the DNA. From its first to its last residue, the CDR3 has 15 amino acids. Germline V CDR1 and CDR2: WNHNN, SYGVQD (reference sequence). The CDR3 is CASSEDRGGGYTFGS.

This clonotype was seen only a few times. CDR3 region: CAIAPGSSYEQYF. CDR3 nucleotides: TGTGCCATTGCACCGGGCAGTTCCTACGAGCAGTACTTC. This chain uses TRBV10-3 with TRBJ2-7, with unresolved D. There are 13 residues in the CDR3. Trimming cost V 9 bases and J 1 base, with 13 bases left between them. The germline V gene has CDR1 ENHRY and CDR2 SYGVKD.

This clonotype was recorded at least ten times. Given a much more abundant clone one base away, this may be a read error. This rearrangement joins TRBV5-6 to TRBJ2-1; either TRBD1 or TRBD2 may supply D (5 bases each). V lost 4 bases, J lost 10 bases, and 12 bases lay in between. The V gene's germline CDR1 is SGHDT and CDR2 YYEEEE. CDR3 length: 12 residues. This CDR3 reads CASSEGRREQFF. The CDR3, as DNA: TGTGCCAGCAGCGAGGGACGCCGAGAGCAGTTCTTC.

There are many counts of this clonotype. V and J are TRBV9 and TRBJ2-2; D might be TRBD1 (7 bases). CDR3 size: 16 residues. Trimming cost V 3 bases and J 4 bases, with 16 bases left between them. The germline V gene has CDR1 SGDLS and CDR2 YYNGEE. The CDR3 nucleotides read TGTGCCAGCAGCGCAAGGGGGCAGGGAGGCACCGGGGAGCTGTTTTTT. Translating it yields CASSARGQGGTGELFF. Together with reference TRBV9 and TRBJ2-2, the CDR3 gives the full variable domain: DSGVTQTPKHLITATGQRVTLRCSPRSGDLSVYWYQQSLDQGLQFLIQYYNGEERAKGNILERFSAQQFPDLHSELNLSSLELGDSALYFCASSARGQGGTGELFFGEGSRLTVL.

Ten or more counts support this clonotype. This chain joins TRBV5-1 and TRBJ1-6; 11 bases fit TRBD1. Germline loops: CDR1 SGHRS, CDR2 YFSETQ. V gave up 0 bases and J gave up 9 bases; unmatched junction bases: 5. This CDR3 region has 16 residues. The CDR3 DNA reads TGCGCCAGCAGCTTGGCCGGACAGGGGGCAGGTTCACCCCTCCACTTT. Encoded protein: CASSLAGQGAGSPLHF.

Turning to this clonotype: Relative to the germline gene, one junction end is altered; a read error may explain this. The chain combines TRBV19 with TRBJ1-6; possible D gene TRBD1, 5 bases. The CDR3 consists of 13 residues. Looked up from germline, CDR1 is LNHDA and CDR2 is SQIVND (reference sequence). The CDR3 sequence: CAIIGTANSPLYF. CDR3 nucleotides: TGTGCCATTATTGGGACCGCCAATTCACCCCTCTACTTT.

This clonotype was seen only once. V is TRBV29-1 and J is TRBJ2-1; 8 nucleotides agree with TRBD1. The CDR3 sequence is 15 residues long. Losses at the gene ends were 5 bases for V and 6 bases for J; bases not matched to a gene: 12. The germline V gene has CDR1 SQVTM and CDR2 ANQGSEA. The CDR3 loop reads CSVQETGALGNEQFF. Written as DNA, the CDR3 is TGCAGCGTTCAGGAGACAGGGGCTTTAGGCAATGAGCAGTTCTTC.

This clonotype was observed many times. This sequence joins TRBV28 and TRBJ1-4; D ambiguous. CDR3 size: 12 residues. Germline loops: CDR1 MDHEN, CDR2 SYDVKM. Trimming took off 6 bases at V and 5 bases at J, with 7 bases between the two ends. The CDR3 loop is CASRVNNEKLFF. Here the CDR3 DNA reads TGTGCCAGCAGGGTCAACAATGAAAAACTGTTTTTT. Complete variable domain (other parts from reference TRBV28 and TRBJ1-4): DVKVTQSSRYLVKRTGEKVFLECVQDMDHENMFWYRQDPGLGLRLIYFSYDVKMKEKGDIPEGYSVSREKKERFSLILESASTNQTSMYLCASRVNNEKLFFGSGTQLSVL.

This clonotype was seen at least ten times. The chain combines TRBV19 with TRBJ1-5, with D tentatively TRBD1 (5 bases). This CDR3 spans 15 amino acids. Germline assignment: CDR1 LNHDA and CDR2 SQIVND (reference sequence). The ends were cut back, 5 bases at V and 0 bases at J, with 11 bases in the middle. This CDR3 is CASSPPGGSNQPQHF. CDR3 sequence (DNA): TGTGCCAGTAGTCCGCCCGGGGGTAGCAATCAGCCCCAGCATTTT.

This clonotype was seen ten or more times. This sequence may be a read error, since a much larger clone differs from it by one base. V is TRBV7-9 and J is TRBJ2-1, with 8 positions matching TRBD1. The CDR3 contains 18 residues. The V gene's germline CDR1 is SEHNR and CDR2 FQNEAQ (reference sequence). The CDR3 loop reads CASSLATFTGGSYNEQLF. In DNA, the CDR3 is TGTGCCAGCAGCTTAGCCACTTTCACAGGGGGGTCCTACAATGAGCAGCTCTTC.

On this clonotype itself: This likely comes from a read error, as the CDR3 has no conserved phenylalanine or tryptophan at its end. No DNA is shown, since the ends of the CDR3 on it are uncertain; the CDR3 is the one TCRdb lists. The V and J genes are TRBV5-1 and TRBJ2-5; no check of the table's D call, TRBD2, against the DNA was made. With termini counted, the CDR3 has 9 amino acids. The germline gives CDR1 SGHRS, CDR2 YFSETQ. The CDR3 is CASSLVASG.

The rearrangement joins TRBV2 to TRBJ2-5, with 8 bases aligning to TRBD2. This CDR3 spans 16 amino acids. V shed 4 bases, J shed 5 bases, and the junction held 12 bases outside the gene matches. Germline V gives CDR1 SNHLY, CDR2 FYNNEI. CDR3 bases: TGTGCCAGCAGTGCTAGAAGGACTAGCCGACGGGAGACCCAGTACTTC. Translating gives CASSARRTSRRETQYF. Together with reference TRBV2 and TRBJ2-5, the CDR3 gives the full variable domain: EPEVTQTPSHQVTQMGQEVILRCVPISNHLYFYWYRQILGQKVEFLVSFYNNEISEKSEIFDDQFSVERPDGSNFTLKIRSTKLEDSAMYFCASSARRTSRRETQYFGPGTRLLVL.

This clonotype was picked up many times. The rearrangement uses TRBV6-1 and TRBJ2-7, with 10 bases matching TRBD2. The length of the CDR3 is 16 residues. Looked up from germline, CDR1 is MNHNS and CDR2 is SASEGT. The V segment lost 2 bases and the J segment 2 bases; nucleotides outside the gene matches: 6. The chain's CDR3 is CASSELVAGGAYEQYF. In nucleotides, the CDR3 is TGTGCCAGCAGTGAATTAGTAGCGGGAGGCGCCTACGAGCAGTACTTC.

The genes are TRBV5-1 and TRBJ2-5; D unclear. V was pared by 4 bases and J by 0 bases, with 13 bases between. Germline V gene data show CDR1 as SGHRS and CDR2 as YFSETQ. The CDR3 totals 15 residues. The CDR3 is CASSQLSKNQETQYF. The CDR3 nucleotides are TGCGCCAGCAGCCAACTATCAAAGAACCAAGAGACCCAGTACTTC. Based on the CDR3 plus reference TRBV5-1 and TRBJ2-5, the full variable domain is KAGVTQTPRYLIKTRGQQVTLSCSPISGHRSVSWYQQTPGQGLQFLFEYFSETQRNKGNFPGRFSGRQFSNSRSEMNVSTLELGDSALYLCASSQLSKNQETQYFGPGTRLLVL.